This TCR beta chain was sequenced for a study of immune evolution from preneoplasia to lung adenocarcinoma. Some clones are missing from TCRdb's copy, which holds only in-frame ones; the method was immunoSEQ multiplex PCR. The top ten hold around 8.8% of the sample, which has some 9,000 clones, roughly 80% seen once. H&E slides confirmed each diagnosis, reviewed by two pathologists independently. The J segment lost 8 bases and the V segment lost 4 bases, leaving 17 bases of the junction unmatched. The CDR3 loop spans 17 amino acids. Germline-derived CDR1 and CDR2 are MGHRA and YSYEKL. The TCR originated in a donor older than 65 with lung adenocarcinoma. The gene calls are TRBV4-1 and TRBJ1-2; 9 bases match TRBD1. Sequencing was carried out using FFPE minimally invasive lung adenocarcinoma tissue. The CDR3 is CASSPQGRQGVFGGYTF. CDR3 coding DNA: TGCGCCAGCAGCCCTCAGGGGAGACAGGGGGTATTTGGCGGCTACACCTTC.